Following are 18 T cell receptor beta chains from one sample sequenced in a study of T cells in narcolepsy. Assay used: immunoSEQ multiplex PCR; TCRdb lists only in-frame clones, some missing. The table shows some 25,000 clones, with around two thirds occurring only once. The sample consisted of memory (CD45RA-) CD4+ T cells from blood. The receptor set was obtained from a human donor in good health.

The genes are TRBV29-1 and TRBJ2-7, with TRBD2 matching 10 bases. V was pared by 4 bases and J by 7 bases, with 7 bases of the junction left unmatched. The length of the CDR3 is 13 residues. CDR1 and CDR2 (germline): SQVTM, ANQGSEA. The CDR3 DNA sequence: TGCAGCGTTGGCCTAGCGGGAGAAAAGGAGCAGTACTTC. Translating it yields CSVGLAGEKEQYF.

V and J are TRBV6-5 and TRBJ2-7, with 8 bases aligning to TRBD2. Germline V gives CDR1 MNHEY, CDR2 SVGAGI. The J segment lost 0 bases and the V segment lost 2 bases, leaving 3 bases of the junction unmatched. The CDR3 contains 15 residues. CDR3 bases: TGTGCCAGCAGTTACAACCGGGGGGGCTCCTACGAGCAGTACTTC. Its protein product is CASSYNRGGSYEQYF.

The chain couples TRBV5-3 to TRBJ2-7; TRBD2 matches at 9 bases. TRBV5-3 is flagged as an ORF with uncertain function. The junction had 8 bases not matched to a gene; V was cut back by 1 base and J by 3 bases. The length of the CDR3 is 16 residues. In DNA, the CDR3 is TGTGCCAGAAGCTTGTGGGTTAGCGGGAGAGTCTACGAGCAGTACTTC. This sequence encodes CARSLWVSGRVYEQYF.

This chain uses TRBV18 with TRBJ1-3, with D possibly matching TRBD1 (5 bases). The germline gives CDR1 KGHSH, CDR2 LQKENI. This CDR3 region has 15 residues. Trimming left V 6 bases short and J 1 base short, with 13 bases between. The CDR3 is CASSTGGTSGNTIYF. The CDR3 bases are TGTGCCAGCTCGACCGGGGGGACTTCTGGAAACACCATATATTTT.

This chain joins TRBV5-1 and TRBJ2-5, with a weak D call TRBD1 (5 bases). The CDR3 consists of 13 residues. Trimming stripped 1 base from V and 4 bases from J, with 8 bases between. The germline V gene has CDR1 SGHRS and CDR2 YFSETQ. The CDR3 protein is CASSLYGAETQYF. CDR3 DNA: TGCGCCAGCAGCTTGTATGGGGCAGAGACCCAGTACTTC.

This chain joins TRBV27 and TRBJ2-4, with D uncertain. Germline lookup yields CDR1 MNHEY and CDR2 SMNVEV (reference sequence). This CDR3 comprises 13 residues. With 5 bases removed from V and 0 bases from J, the gap between germline ends came to 5 bases. DNA for the CDR3: TGTGCCAGCAGTACCCTAGCCAAAAACATTCAGTACTTC. Protein product: CASSTLAKNIQYF.

This chain connects TRBV21-1 to TRBJ2-7; whether TRBD2, the table's D call, matches the DNA was not checked. TRBV21-1 is termed a pseudogene. This CDR3 has 13 amino acids. CDR3 coding DNA: TGTGCCAGCAGCAAAAACTGCTCCTACGAGCAGTACTTC. It encodes CASSKNCSYEQYF.

This clone has only a few counts. This sequence joins TRBV5-6 and TRBJ2-7, with 8 positions matching TRBD1. V shed 4 bases and J 2 bases; nucleotides not matched to a gene: 2. The germline gives CDR1 SGHDT, CDR2 YYEEEE. CDR3 length: 13 residues. The CDR3: CASSKQGAYEQYF. The CDR3 coding sequence is TGTGCCAGCAGCAAACAGGGGGCCTACGAGCAGTACTTC.

This sequence joins TRBV10-3 and TRBJ1-2; a possible D gene is TRBD1 (5 bases). The CDR3 is 15 amino acids. Germline lookup yields CDR1 ENHRY and CDR2 SYGVKD. With 5 bases removed from V and 6 bases from J, the gap between germline ends came to 19 bases. CDR3 sequence: CAISPSGETANGYTF. CDR3 nucleotides: TGTGCCATCAGTCCCTCCGGGGAGACAGCAAATGGCTACACCTTC.

The V and J genes are TRBV5-1 and TRBJ1-2; a weak D match, TRBD1 (5 bases). The germline V gene has CDR1 SGHRS and CDR2 YFSETQ. Trimming cost V 3 bases and J 7 bases, with 19 bases left between them. The CDR3 runs to 15 residues. Here the CDR3 DNA reads TGCGCCAGCAGCTCCTCCGGGACCGAGGGGTTTGGCTACACCTTC. Translation: CASSSSGTEGFGYTF.

The chain has TRBV28 and TRBJ1-1; D is possibly TRBD1 (6 bases). The CDR3 has 14 residues. Trimming pared 6 bases from V and 5 bases from J, leaving 16 bases between. Germline loops: CDR1 MDHEN, CDR2 SYDVKM. Here the CDR3 DNA reads TGTGCCAGCAGCCCCGGGGGGCGATGGACTGAAGCTTTCTTT. This translates into CASSPGGRWTEAFF.

The chain is built from TRBV6-5 and TRBJ1-2, with D hard to call. Trimming stripped 2 bases from V and 8 bases from J, with 9 bases between. Germline loops: CDR1 MNHEY, CDR2 SVGAGI. The CDR3 runs to 12 residues. The CDR3 protein is CASSYRVYGYTF. In DNA, the CDR3 is TGTGCCAGCAGTTACAGGGTATACGGCTACACCTTC.

The chain employs TRBV7-9 and TRBJ2-5, with D possibly called TRBD1 or TRBD2 (5 bases each). V lost 8 bases to trimming and J lost 4 bases, with 20 bases between them. CDR3 length: 15 amino acids. Germline loops: CDR1 SEHNR, CDR2 FQNEAQ (reference sequence). The CDR3 reads CASLPGLVGGETQYF. CDR3 coding DNA: TGTGCCAGCTTGCCAGGTCTGGTTGGGGGAGAGACCCAGTACTTC.

This clone has just a few counts. The chain uses TRBV6-5 and TRBJ1-1; perhaps TRBD1 as D (5 bases). The germline V and J ends were trimmed by 7 bases and 5 bases, with 11 bases remaining between them. The CDR3 consists of 12 residues. The germline gives CDR1 MNHEY, CDR2 SVGAGI. This CDR3 is CASNSGTTEAFF. In nucleotides, the CDR3 is TGTGCCAGCAACTCCGGGACGACTGAAGCTTTCTTT.

The chain recombines TRBV14 with TRBJ2-1; D may be TRBD2 (5 bases). The germline V gene encodes CDR1 SGHDN and CDR2 FVKESK. The V end was cut by 4 bases, the J end by 9 bases, with 19 bases between. This CDR3 is 15 amino acids long. CDR3 residues: CASSRVGGTLGEQFF. CDR3 DNA sequence: TGTGCCAGCAGCCGAGTTGGAGGAACCCTGGGTGAGCAGTTCTTC.

This clone was counted only a few times. The chain joins TRBV11-2 to TRBJ2-3; the match to TRBD2 covers 7 bases. Germline assignment: CDR1 SGHAT and CDR2 FQNNGV. This CDR3 region has 16 residues. The ends lost 5 bases at V and 2 bases at J; junction bases unmatched: 10. The CDR3, as DNA: TGTGCCAGCAGCGGCCCCAGTAGCGGGTTCACAGATACGCAGTATTTT. As protein: CASSGPSSGFTDTQYF.

The gene calls are TRBV2 and TRBJ1-1, with TRBD1 matching over 7 bases. J lost 1 base, V lost 7 bases, and 3 bases had no gene match. CDR3 length equals 13 residues. Looked up from germline, CDR1 is SNHLY and CDR2 is FYNNEI. CDR3 residues: CASTEGANTEAFF. CDR3 nucleotides: TGTGCCAGCACGGAGGGGGCGAACACTGAAGCTTTCTTT.

The chain joins TRBV7-2 to TRBJ2-3; TRBD2 matches at 8 bases. The CDR3 runs 14 residues. CDR1 SGHTA and CDR2 FQGNSA come from the germline V gene. V gave up 3 bases and J gave up 4 bases; unmatched junction bases: 3. In DNA, the CDR3 is TGTGCCAGCAGCTTGGGACTAGATGCAGATACGCAGTATTTT. It is translated as CASSLGLDADTQYF.